This TCR beta chain was captured by sequencing in a study of T cell repertoires in cytomegalovirus infection. Study summary: Public TCR beta signatures provided an indication of both CMV infection and a matching HLA type. Findings of the study overall: It was HLA-C-restricted CMV-specific TCR beta clonotypes that dominated the response ex vivo. Summed frequency of public TCR beta families distinguished CMV carriers with the relevant HLA.

This clonotype was seen a handful of times. Its matching antigen is unknown. Each CDR3 protein is one row after TCRdb ran MiXCR on the reads. The sample consists of around 740,000 distinct CDR3 sequences, 35% to 45% of them appearing once. The CDR3 spans 19 residues. J gave up 0 bases and V 2 bases, and 9 bases lay outside the gene matches. From germline, CDR1 is DFQATT and CDR2 SNEGSKA (reference sequence). The origin of this receptor is a human donor in good health (CMV status not recorded). Some clones in this sample may be carry-over from other donors' samples. The sample comprised PBMCs. The chain is built from TRBV20-1 and TRBJ2-3; TRBD2 matches at 15 bases. The CDR3 DNA reads as TGCAGTGCTAGACCGGGACTAGCGGGGGGCGGTACTAGCACAGATACGCAGTATTTT. Translation gives CSARPGLAGGGTSTDTQYF.